This T cell receptor beta chain was profiled in a study of a mutant IDH1 vaccine in newly diagnosed glioma (dated by TCRdb to about 2021). Regarding the complete study: Eight vaccinations were administered to patients in weeks 1, 3, 5, 7, 11, 15, 19 and 23, corresponding to visits V03 through V10. Vaccination started 4-6 weeks after radiotherapy alone, or was given together with temozolomide cycles in the groups whose treatment included chemotherapy. Of the roughly 34 treated patients, around 62% were male and roughly 40% were female, and a mean age of about 37 years was recorded. Before enrollment, patients had received standard therapy of radiotherapy alone, temozolomide alone, or radiochemotherapy with temozolomide; most received the combination. Peripheral blood was drawn at six visits: V03 (baseline), V05, V07, V10, V12 and V13. For exploratory analyses, longitudinal TCRB deep sequencing was carried out in approximately 25 treated patients wherever samples were available.

Paper-wide results and their limitations: Selection of PBMC samples for TCRB deep sequencing was based on availability. The authors stated that sample limitations prevented analyses of patient blood samples from being reproduced. Pseudoprogression appeared unrelated to alterations in the top peripheral T cell clonotypes detected by TCRB sequencing. Immune responses induced by the vaccine were seen in over 80% of patients across multiple MHC alleles.

The method was the immunoSEQ multiplex PCR assay. Following the manufacturer's protocol, the hsTCRB Kit was used to amplify rearranged TCR beta chain sequences. Sequencing of TCRB libraries was carried out on an Illumina MiSeq. In the paper's pipeline: The proprietary platform of the kit vendor was used for demultiplexing, trimming and gene mapping. TCRdb retrieved this table from immuneACCESS and kept in-frame rearrangements only. Not all clones are present; in checked studies, unresolved V genes account for under half, and no reason is known for the remainder. V, J and clone size derive from that table, while D and trimming were established from the DNA sequence. In all, the sample holds 40,000 or so clones, and 78% of those were seen once. Over 4.5% of the sample rests with the top ten. The time point label on this specimen signifies: week 5, during vaccination. Each vaccine dose was 300 ug of a 20-mer mutant IDH1 peptide in Montanide, given subcutaneously with topical imiquimod. Newly diagnosed WHO grade 3 or 4 IDH1-mutant astrocytomas showing loss of nuclear ATRX were present in the donors. The samples were drawn from NOA16, a multicentre, single-arm, open-label phase I trial in Germany that tested a mutant IDH1 peptide vaccine in humans for the first time. The DNeasy Blood and Tissue Kit was used to extract genomic DNA from EDTA blood for TCRB sequencing.

Remarks on this clone: Its antigen is not yet known. The sample holds no much larger clone one base away, and base qualities are not on file.

From a lookup of the germline V gene, CDR1 and CDR2 are SGHAT and FQNNGV. The CDR3 measures 12 amino acids from cysteine to phenylalanine. CDR3 DNA is the only sequence kept; it has 36 bases, read in frame from the first base. V is reduced by 1 base and J by 3 bases, leaving a spacing of 1 base between them. This receptor chain uses TRBV11-2 and TRBJ1-3, with no reliable assignment of the D segment. This specimen consisted of PBMCs, obtained from a glioma patient whose treatment included an IDH1 peptide vaccine. This clonotype was sampled from a man aged 40-55 years with glioma. The DNA sequence reads TGTGCCAGCAGCTTAGTTGGAAACACCATATATTTT. This codes for CASSLVGNTIYF.